This TCR beta chain was sequenced in a study of post-analysis software for immune sequencing data. Study observations and caveats: In multiple sclerosis, normalized Chao1 diversity was significantly below that of controls. Strong co-clustering by F measure was seen for same-batch samples. TRBV segments more frequent in patients than in controls numbered roughly 5 and included TRBV5-6, TRBV5-1 and TRBV20-1.

TCR beta libraries were prepared from cDNA with unique molecular identifiers. TCRdb passed the PCR reads through MiXCR, listing each CDR3 protein once. This sample has fewer than 600,000 distinct CDR3 sequences, with roughly 46% found just once. CDR3 size: 13 residues. Germline CDR1 is SQVTM and CDR2 is ANQGSEA. V gave up 1 base and J gave up 3 bases, with 8 bases separating them. About this clonotype: Its antigen remains unknown.

Source material: blood. The chain links TRBV29-1 to TRBJ2-3, with a possible D match to TRBD1 (6 bases). The sequence came from a girl aged 10 to 17 with multiple sclerosis. CDR3 region: CSVEVTGTDTQYF. The CDR3 DNA reads TGCAGCGTTGAAGTCACAGGGACAGATACGCAGTATTTT.